Listed below are T cell receptor beta chains from one sample, sequenced in a study of blood T cells in healthy people across ages. A single record per CDR3 protein comes from TCRdb applying MiXCR to the 5' RACE reads. The repertoire has around 620,000 distinct CDR3 sequences, 27% of them found once; the top ten carry approximately 17%. Material for sequencing was blood. Source of these receptors: a woman in her sixties or seventies in good health. Both conserved end residues are part of each CDR3. A D gene is named only where the DNA matches it firmly. Only some rows state a clone size, as once, few, many or a class for expanded clones.

j_gene,abundance,d_gene,v_gene,CDR3aa,CDR3nt
TRBJ2-7,-,-,TRBV27,CASSFSTKPRQPSYEQYF,TGTGCCAGCAGTTTTTCAACCAAACCCCGACAGCCATCCTACGAGCAGTACTTC
TRBJ2-7,few,TRBD1,TRBV6-1,CASSNTITGGTGEQYF,TGTGCCAGCAGCAACACCATTACAGGGGGTACAGGGGAGCAGTACTTC
TRBJ2-3,-,TRBD2,TRBV7-2,CASSSGLAGKGDTQYF,TGTGCCAGCAGCTCAGGACTAGCGGGAAAGGGGGATACGCAGTATTTT
TRBJ2-1,few,TRBD2,TRBV4-3,CASSQTWRSGGHNEQFF,TGCGCCAGCAGCCAAACTTGGAGGAGCGGGGGCCACAATGAGCAGTTCTTC
TRBJ1-4,-,-,TRBV7-9,CASSPGPADEKLFF,TGTGCCAGCAGCCCGGGACCCGCGGATGAAAAACTGTTTTTT
TRBJ1-1,-,-,TRBV2,CASSEQGVGFF,TGTGCCAGCAGTGAACAGGGAGTGGGGTTCTTT
TRBJ2-7,few,-,TRBV6-5,CASSRLLGWKVEQYF,TGTGCCAGCAGCCGATTGTTGGGGTGGAAGGTCGAGCAGTACTTC
TRBJ2-5,few,-,TRBV4-1,CASSQDTGGGYNEQSF,TGCGCCAGCAGCCAAGATACCGGGGGCGGGTACAATGAGCAGTCCTTC
TRBJ1-4,few,TRBD1,TRBV20-1,CSARTGGSANEKLFF,TGCAGTGCACGGACAGGGGGGTCAGCTAATGAAAAACTGTTTTTT
TRBJ2-2,many,-,TRBV5-1,CASSLASGNTGELFF,TGCGCCAGCAGCTTGGCCTCGGGGAACACCGGGGAGCTGTTTTTT
TRBJ1-2,few,-,TRBV20-1,CSASSGADYGYTF,TGCAGTGCTAGTTCAGGGGCGGACTATGGCTACACCTTC
TRBJ2-5,-,TRBD1,TRBV3-1,CASSPGQILDQETQYF,TGTGCCAGCAGCCCGGGACAGATTTTGGATCAAGAGACCCAGTACTTC
TRBJ1-2,few,-,TRBV5-5,CASSFGSRGYTF,TGTGCCAGCAGCTTCGGCTCTCGGGGCTACACCTTC
TRBJ1-4,few,TRBD1,TRBV7-9,CASSLGQGVDEKLFF,TGTGCCAGCAGCTTGGGACAGGGGGTGGATGAAAAACTGTTTTTT
TRBJ1-6,-,-,TRBV4-3,CASSHPQGGGSPLHF,TGCGCCAGCAGCCACCCTCAGGGAGGTGGCTCACCCCTCCACTTT